Listed here are 24 T cell receptor beta chains from one sample, sequenced in a study of T cells in Graves' hyperthyroidism and ophthalmopathy. From RNA transcripts, TCR beta CDR3 regions were amplified. HTBI primers were used for first-round RT-PCR of the TCR CDR3. TCRdb reprocessed the multiplex PCR reads via MiXCR and lists one record per CDR3 protein. The table has about 270,000 distinct CDR3 sequences, roughly 22% seen once. Sequencing was carried out using blood. Receptors originate from a man in his thirties or forties with Graves' ophthalmopathy.

The V and J genes are TRBV29-1 and TRBJ1-1; D is unclear. The CDR3 is 12 residues long. Germline assignment: CDR1 SQVTM and CDR2 ANQGSEA. V lost 7 bases, J lost 1 base, and 10 bases lay in between. The CDR3 is CSDRRGNTEAFF. CDR3 sequence (DNA): TGCAGCGACCGACGGGGGAACACTGAAGCTTTCTTT. The variable domain in full, completed from reference TRBV29-1 and TRBJ1-1, reads SAVISQKPSRDICQRGTSLTIQCQVDSQVTMMFWYRQQPGQSLTLIATANQGSEATYESGFVIDKFPISRPNLTFSTLTVSNMSPEDSSIYLCSDRRGNTEAFFGQGTRLTVV.

This clonotype showed up just a few times. The chain recombines TRBV18 with TRBJ2-3, with no clear D. Germline CDR1 and CDR2: KGHSH and LQKENI. The CDR3 runs to 15 residues. Trimming pared 3 bases from V and 3 bases from J, leaving 13 bases between. The CDR3: CASSPVQASTDTQYF. As DNA, the CDR3 is TGTGCCAGCTCACCTGTCCAGGCATCTACAGATACGCAGTATTTT.

Many counts were recorded for this clonotype. The chain recombines TRBV5-1 with TRBJ2-1; 12 nucleotides line up with TRBD2. V lost 0 bases to trimming and J lost 8 bases; unmatched junction nucleotides: 3. Germline CDR1 reads SGHRS; CDR2 reads YFSETQ. The CDR3 is 15 amino acids. CDR3 nucleotides: TGCGCCAGCAGCTTGGCTAGCGGGAGGGAGCATGAGCAGTTCTTC. Amino acid sequence: CASSLASGREHEQFF.

This clonotype was seen a few times. This rearrangement joins TRBV5-1 to TRBJ2-2; weak D call: TRBD2 (6 bases). This CDR3 spans 15 amino acids. The V end lost 7 bases, the J end lost 0 bases, and 13 bases lay between the germline ends. Germline values: CDR1 SGHRS, CDR2 YFSETQ. CDR3 in DNA: TGCGCCAGCGGGCCCGGGGGTTCGAACACCGGGGAGCTGTTTTTT. As protein: CASGPGGSNTGELFF.

There are a few counts of this clonotype. This chain links TRBV11-2 with TRBJ1-6; D is undetermined. The germline V gene has CDR1 SGHAT and CDR2 FQNNGV. Trimming shortened V by 0 bases and J by 14 bases, and 17 bases separated the two germline ends. The CDR3 covers 15 residues. CDR3 sequence: CASSLDRAGPRALHF. The CDR3 coding sequence is TGTGCCAGCAGCTTAGATCGCGCAGGCCCAAGGGCCCTCCACTTT.

V usage is TRBV20-1 and J usage is TRBJ2-2; 13 bases fit TRBD2. Germline CDR1 is DFQATT and CDR2 is SNEGSKA (reference sequence). After removal of 0 bases from V and 5 bases from J, the junction contained 3 bases not matched to a gene. CDR3 length equals 16 residues. The CDR3 sequence is CSARDETSGRTGELFF. CDR3 DNA sequence: TGCAGTGCTAGAGATGAGACTAGCGGGAGGACCGGGGAGCTGTTTTTT.

Ten or more counts support this clonotype. V and J are TRBV12-3 or TRBV12-4 and TRBJ1-1; D is unresolved. Between the trimmed V and J ends, which lost 3 bases and 4 bases, there was a span of 9 bases. There are 13 residues in the CDR3. CDR3 amino acids: CASSFGEGTEAFF. The CDR3 coding sequence is TGTGCCAGCAGTTTCGGGGAGGGCACTGAAGCTTTCTTT.

The chain employs TRBV9 and TRBJ2-6; D possibly corresponds to TRBD2 (5 bases). V dropped 0 bases and J dropped 0 bases, with 7 bases sitting between them. CDR1 is SGDLS, CDR2 YYNGEE, per germline. This CDR3 contains 16 residues. The CDR3 nucleotides are TGTGCCAGCAGCGTAGGGACTTACTCTGGGGCCAACGTCCTGACTTTC. Translating gives CASSVGTYSGANVLTF.

This chain connects TRBV11-3 to TRBJ2-2; possibly TRBD1 for D (5 bases). Germline V gene lookup returns CDR1 SGHNT and CDR2 YENEEA. The ends were cut back, 2 bases at V and 5 bases at J, with 15 bases in the middle. CDR3 length: 16 amino acids. CDR3 residues: CASSLNEAGLTGELFF. The CDR3 DNA sequence: TGTGCCAGCAGCTTAAATGAGGCAGGGTTAACCGGGGAGCTGTTTTTT.

This clonotype has only a few counts. The chain has TRBV7-9 and TRBJ1-4; no clear D. CDR3 length: 16 amino acids. Trimming pared 4 bases from V and 8 bases from J, leaving 20 bases between. Looked up from germline, CDR1 is SEHNR and CDR2 is FQNEAQ (reference sequence). CDR3 protein: CASSSPGKGPEEKLFF. DNA for the CDR3: TGTGCCAGCAGCTCTCCCGGAAAGGGCCCGGAGGAAAAACTGTTTTTT.

This clonotype came up many times. V gene TRBV7-3 combines with J gene TRBJ1-2, with TRBD1 identical over 9 bases. Germline V CDR1 and CDR2: SGHTA, FQGTGA. The J segment lost 4 bases and the V segment lost 0 bases, leaving 3 bases of the junction unmatched. The CDR3 runs 15 residues. This CDR3 reads CASSLTGQGGYGYTF. DNA for the CDR3: TGTGCCAGCAGCTTAACGGGACAGGGCGGCTATGGCTACACCTTC. The variable domain in full, completed from reference TRBV7-3 and TRBJ1-2, reads GAGVSQTPSNKVTEKGKYVELRCDPISGHTALYWYRQSLGQGPEFLIYFQGTGAADDSGLPNDRFFAVRPEGSVSTLKIQRTERGDSAVYLCASSLTGQGGYGYTFGSGTRLTVV.

Notes on this clonotype: This may be a read error, as it is one base from a much larger clone. The chain is built from TRBV12-3 or TRBV12-4 and TRBJ2-1; 10 bases are shared with TRBD1. This CDR3 spans 15 amino acids. The junction had 10 bases not matched to a gene; V was cut back by 4 bases and J by 10 bases. CDR3 amino acids: CASSSPGTGVSEQFF. Here the CDR3 DNA reads TGTGCCAGCAGTTCCCCCGGGACAGGGGTCAGCGAGCAGTTCTTC.

The chain joins TRBV2 to TRBJ2-7, with a tentative D call TRBD1 (6 bases). The CDR3 runs 13 residues. Germline-derived CDR1 and CDR2 are SNHLY and FYNNEI. V lost 8 bases and J lost 6, with 17 bases in between. CDR3 in amino acids: CASSRVQGPEQYF. CDR3 nucleotides: TGTGCCAGCTCTAGAGTACAGGGTCCCGAGCAGTACTTC.

This clonotype was seen ten or more times. J is TRBJ1-2 and V is TRBV11-2, with 9 bases lining up with TRBD1. V trimming: 6 bases; J trimming: 4 bases; junction bases outside the gene matches: 6. The CDR3 loop spans 14 amino acids. Looked up from germline, CDR1 is SGHAT and CDR2 is FQNNGV. The CDR3 loop is CASRLTGGGYGYTF. The DNA of the CDR3 is TGTGCCAGCAGGTTGACAGGGGGAGGCTATGGCTACACCTTC.

This clonotype occurred a few times. The V and J genes are TRBV19 and TRBJ1-4; perhaps TRBD1 as D (5 bases). The CDR3 sequence is 14 residues long. From germline, CDR1 is LNHDA and CDR2 SQIVND (reference sequence). Trimming removed 6 bases at V and 6 bases at J, with 14 bases between. CDR3 DNA sequence: TGTGCCAGTAGAACCGACAGTCAGTATGAAAAACTGTTTTTT. It codes for CASRTDSQYEKLFF.

There are a few counts of this clonotype. The chain uses TRBV3-1 and TRBJ2-3; no clear D. Per the germline V gene, CDR1 is LGHDT and CDR2 is YNNKEL (reference sequence). The CDR3 runs to 13 residues. With 1 base removed from V and 0 bases from J, the gap between germline ends came to 2 bases. The CDR3 DNA reads TGTGCCAGCAGCCAAGCTAGCACAGATACGCAGTATTTT. Amino acid sequence: CASSQASTDTQYF.

The chain is built from TRBV28 and TRBJ2-3, with 8 bases identical to TRBD2. There are 13 residues in the CDR3. Trimming cost V 2 bases and J 9 bases; bases outside gene matches: 4. The V gene's germline CDR1 is MDHEN and CDR2 SYDVKM. The CDR3 region has the DNA TGTGCCAGCAGTTTACTGGCTAGCGGGACGCAGTATTTT. It translates to CASSLLASGTQYF.

The rearrangement uses TRBV9 and TRBJ2-6, with D unresolved. Trimming removed 4 bases from V and 4 bases from J, with 30 bases in between. The CDR3 is made up of 21 amino acids. Per the germline V gene, CDR1 is SGDLS and CDR2 is YYNGEE. CDR3 amino acids: CASSPFCPVCFHLSGANVLTF. The CDR3 coding sequence is TGTGCCAGCAGCCCCTTTTGCCCAGTGTGTTTTCATCTTTCGGGGGCCAACGTCCTGACTTTC.

CDR3 residues: CSGRLAGDTQYF. CDR3 nucleotides: TGCAGTGGTAGGCTAGCGGGAGATACGCAGTATTTT. The chain links TRBV20-1 to TRBJ2-3, with 8 bases aligning to TRBD2. V dropped 7 bases and J dropped 5; count of bases not matched to a gene: 5. The CDR3 length is 12 residues. The germline V gene encodes CDR1 DFQATT and CDR2 SNEGSKA (reference sequence).

This clonotype was recorded many times. The CDR3 sequence: CASSETSLSNQPQHF. CDR3 bases: TGTGCCAGCAGTGAAACCAGTCTTAGTAATCAGCCCCAGCATTTT. V and J are TRBV6-1 and TRBJ1-5; no definite D call. Germline CDR1 and CDR2: MNHNS and SASEGT. This CDR3 spans 15 amino acids. Trimming stripped 2 bases from V and 4 bases from J, with 12 bases between.

The V call is TRBV11-1, the J call TRBJ2-5, with D perhaps TRBD1 (5 bases). Looked up from germline, CDR1 is SGHAT and CDR2 is FQDESV (reference sequence). The CDR3 length is 15 residues. V gave up 1 base and J gave up 5 bases, with 14 bases separating them. The CDR3 reads CASSLVSAGKETQYF. CDR3 DNA: TGTGCCAGCAGCTTAGTATCGGCAGGGAAGGAGACCCAGTACTTC. Supplemented by reference TRBV11-1 and TRBJ2-5, the full variable domain reads EAEVAQSPRYKITEKSQAVAFWCDPISGHATLYWYRQILGQGPELLVQFQDESVVDDSQLPKDRFSAERLKGVDSTLKIQPAELGDSAMYLCASSLVSAGKETQYFGPGTRLLVL.

Comment on this clonotype: At one boundary the junction diverges from the germline segment, which might be a read error. The J gene is TRBJ2-1, the V gene TRBV12-3 or TRBV12-4; D not certain. The CDR3 length is 15 residues. The CDR3 region is CASGFFGVGYNEQFF. CDR3 sequence (DNA): TGTGCCAGCGGTTTTTTTGGAGTAGGCTACAATGAGCAGTTCTTC.

This clonotype showed up many times. The V and J genes are TRBV12-3 or TRBV12-4 and TRBJ1-2; perhaps TRBD1 as D (6 bases). This CDR3 contains 13 residues. Trimming took off 6 bases at V and 4 bases at J, with 12 bases between the two ends. The CDR3 protein is CASSQTGSYGYTF. The CDR3 DNA is TGTGCCAGCAGCCAAACAGGGTCCTATGGCTACACCTTC.

The chain has TRBV12-3 or TRBV12-4 and TRBJ2-1; no reliable D call. CDR3 length equals 12 residues. The V gene lost 8 bases and the J gene lost 4 bases, with 9 bases spanning the gap. The CDR3 protein is CASASQYNEQFF. DNA for the CDR3: TGTGCCAGCGCGTCCCAGTACAATGAGCAGTTCTTC.